These T cell receptor beta chains were read from a single sample in a study of technical replicates of blood from a handful of donors. This table comes from immunoSEQ multiplex PCR, and its TCRdb copy is limited to in-frame clones, with some not included. The sample yields 80,000 or so clones, around 95% seen once. Sequencing was carried out using T cells isolated from PBMCs. The receptors were gathered from a human donor in good health. CDR3s include the opening cysteine and the closing phenylalanine or tryptophan. Each record gives: D gene, J gene, V gene, CDR3 protein. A D gene is named only where the DNA matches it firmly.

NA	TRBJ2-2	TRBV5-1	CASSIGQIDTGELFF
NA	TRBJ2-2	TRBV4-1	CASSPSPGAGELFF
NA	TRBJ2-5	TRBV27	CASSFLETQYF
TRBD2	TRBJ2-5	TRBV4-1	CASSQGPLAGTQETQYF
NA	TRBJ1-4	TRBV7-9	CASSLDGWEKLFF
NA	TRBJ1-1	TRBV7-9	CASSWGGTEAFF
TRBD1	TRBJ2-2	TRBV2	CASSDRTGGNTGELFF
TRBD2	TRBJ2-7	TRBV7-2	CASSLVFASGSYEQYF
TRBD2	TRBJ2-7	TRBV19	CASSRRLAGDLEQYF
TRBD1	TRBJ2-7	TRBV6-6	CASSSGTGIWGYEQYF
TRBD1	TRBJ2-7	TRBV5-4	CASSLQGEYEQYF
NA	TRBJ2-1	TRBV29-1	CSAEDREGNEQFF
NA	TRBJ1-1	TRBV27	CASSPLQWGPAEAFF
NA	TRBJ2-7	TRBV20-1	CSARRGYEQYF
TRBD2	TRBJ2-3	TRBV5-1	CASSPGGGTDTQYF
TRBD2	TRBJ2-7	TRBV30	CAWSVGAGGVTEQYF
TRBD1	TRBJ1-6	TRBV27	CASSSGTGFLPLHF
TRBD1	TRBJ2-5	TRBV28	CASSWTGRETQYF
NA	TRBJ2-3	TRBV2	CASLTDTQYF
NA	TRBJ1-5	TRBV5-6	CASSLGLDQPQHF
NA	TRBJ2-2	TRBV7-8	CASSLLRVRLASSTGELFF
TRBD2	TRBJ2-5	TRBV30	CAWRLAGVSGTQYF
NA	TRBJ2-7	TRBV18	CASSPSGDYEQYF